This T cell receptor (beta chain) was obtained from a study of memory CD4+ T cells and cytomegalovirus serostatus (dated by TCRdb to between 2018 and 2020). Some background on the complete study: The cohort included around 33 healthy adults from Belgium, of whom 9 were CMV seropositive and about 25 were CMV seronegative. The study sequenced CD4+ memory TCRbeta repertoires of a Belgian cohort with known cytomegalovirus serostatus to replicate a published TCR-based CMV serostatus classifier. Broader findings and caveats from the paper: Only CD4+CD45RO+ memory cells were sequenced, in contrast to the original study, which included naive and memory CD4+ and CD8+ populations. The results were read as suggesting that the CMV-associated TCR signature is, for the most part, present in the CD4+ memory repertoire. On the Belgian cohort, the classifier based on the original framework reached a median bootstrapped AUC of approximately 0.95, with a 95% CI of 0.76-1.00. Of around 160 previously reported CMV-associated TCRbeta sequences, 67 appeared in the CD4+ memory repertoires, each in one to five individuals. For predicting CMV serostatus, the median bootstrapped AUC was roughly 0.95 using the original framework and approximately 0.9 using a US-trained random forest.

The germline V gene encodes CDR1 SGHVS and CDR2 FNYEAQ. Trimming at the junction amounts to 5 bases on V and 7 bases on J, and the germline ends lie 18 bases apart. The CDR3 goes from the cysteine to the phenylalanine over 15 residues. Only CDR3 DNA is held: 45 bases, read in frame from base 1. Single viable CD3+CD4+CD8-CD45RO+ cells were sorted as memory CD4+ T cells on a FACSAria II. CMV serostatus was assessed using a Roche Elecsys assay, by which serum IgG against CMV pp150, pp28, p38 and p52 was detected. Following thawing, total CD4+ T cells were enriched through positive selection using CD4 magnetic microbeads. Samples originated from another study that specifically interrogated the CD4+ T cell memory repertoire. Following standard operating procedures, peripheral blood mononuclear cells were isolated and cryopreserved, while serum was kept at -80 degrees C. The staining used CD3-PerCP (BW264/56), CD4-APC (RPA-T4), CD45RO-PE (UCHT1) and CD8-Pacific Orange (3B5) antibodies, and Sytox blue was used to exclude non-viable cells.

The Quick-DNA Microprep Kit was used to extract genomic DNA from the sorted cells. TCRbeta DNA was amplified with the immunoSEQ hsTCRbeta kit following the manufacturer's protocol. An Illumina MiSeq instrument was used to sequence the TCRbeta libraries. As for the authors' bioinformatics: Removing out-of-frame sequences left 2,204,828 distinct TCRbeta sequences, an average of around 67,000 per individual. Each individual was scored by the count of about 150 previously reported CMV-associated TCRbeta sequences and the total productive distinct TCRbeta count. A beta-binomial model was reimplemented in Python, and scikit-learn random forests with default parameters were trained on data from the US cohort. Classifier performance on the Belgian cohort was summarized as median AUC with percentile confidence intervals calculated over 10,000 bootstrap iterations. The source is immuneACCESS, and TCRdb retained only in-frame sequences with V and J called. Part of the clones is not carried over; for the studies checked, unresolved V genes explain less than half of this, and the remainder is unexplained. V and J calls and clone size are copied from that table; D and trimming were computed from the DNA. The sample has about 41,000 clones on record, around 79% of them singletons. The top ten constitute about 0.79% of the sample.

About this clone itself: It lacks a known antigen. Base qualities are not provided; no much larger clone lies one nucleotide away.

This receptor was identified in an adult in good health and CMV-seronegative. Recombination joined TRBV7-6 with TRBJ2-1; 6 matching bases give a weak D call of TRBD2. Specimen: memory CD4+ T cells from blood. The CDR3 reads as follows: CASSTAGSPTNEQFF. The DNA sequence follows: TGTGCCAGCAGCACCGCCGGGAGCCCAACTAATGAGCAGTTCTTC.